The 18 T cell receptor beta chains below all came from one sample that was sequenced in a study of cytomegalovirus exposure and HLA in healthy donors. PCR used 60 Vbeta primers and 13 Jbeta primers. Here immunoSEQ multiplex PCR was the method, and the copy in TCRdb shows in-frame clones only, minus some. The sample lists under 150,000 clones; over 60% were seen once. Sequenced: PBMCs. The receptor set was obtained from a woman in her 40s in good health and CMV-seronegative.

This sequence joins TRBV30 and TRBJ1-2; TRBD1 matches at 7 bases. Looked up from germline, CDR1 is GTSNPN and CDR2 is SVGIG (reference sequence). CDR3 size: 13 residues. V was pared by 2 bases and J by 8 bases, with 8 bases of the junction left unmatched. The CDR3 nucleotides are TGTGCCTGGAGTCGACAGGGTTTGGACGGCTACACCTTC. Its translation is CAWSRQGLDGYTF.

The chain couples TRBV19 to TRBJ2-2; 16 positions match TRBD2. This CDR3 has 19 amino acids. The V gene end was trimmed by 4 bases and the J gene end by 3 bases; junction bases not matched to a gene: 8. In germline, CDR1 is LNHDA, CDR2 SQIVND (reference sequence). For the CDR3, the DNA is TGTGCCAGTAGTAGCCCAGGGACTAGCGGGAGGGTTGACACCGGGGAGCTGTTTTTT. This codes for CASSSPGTSGRVDTGELFF.

This chain joins TRBV29-1 and TRBJ1-1, with a possible D match to TRBD1 (5 bases). With 7 bases removed from V and 0 bases from J, the gap between germline ends came to 12 bases. This CDR3 has 13 residues. CDR1 and CDR2 from the germline V gene are SQVTM and ANQGSEA. The CDR3 reads CSAAGRLNTEAFF. The CDR3 DNA reads as TGCAGCGCAGCGGGACGGCTGAACACTGAAGCTTTCTTT.

The gene calls are TRBV5-1 and TRBJ1-2; D perhaps matches TRBD1 (6 bases). This CDR3 is built from 14 residues. Germline CDR1 and CDR2: SGHRS and YFSETQ. The ends were cut back, 0 bases at V and 2 bases at J, with 8 bases in the middle. For the CDR3, the DNA is TGCGCCAGCAGCTTGGGGACAGCCAACTATGGCTACACCTTC. Translating gives CASSLGTANYGYTF.

The sample holds many counts of this clone. The V and J genes are TRBV5-4 and TRBJ2-1; 7 bases map to TRBD2. The CDR3 runs 13 residues. CDR1 SGHNT and CDR2 YYREEE come from the germline V gene (reference sequence). The V segment lost 7 bases and the J segment 9 bases; nucleotides outside the gene matches: 10. The CDR3: CASFLPGGSEQFF. CDR3 nucleotide sequence: TGTGCCAGCTTCTTGCCCGGGGGGAGTGAGCAGTTCTTC.

The chain has TRBV28 and TRBJ1-1; 7 positions match TRBD1. J was trimmed by 9 bases and V by 6 bases; bases with no gene match: 10. The germline V gene encodes CDR1 MDHEN and CDR2 SYDVKM. There are 13 residues in the CDR3. The CDR3 DNA reads TGTGCCAGCAGCCTCCCGGGACAGAAACAAGCTTTCTTT. Protein product: CASSLPGQKQAFF.

J is TRBJ1-1 and V is TRBV7-9, with D maybe TRBD1 (5 bases). V gave up 2 bases and J gave up 4 bases, with 20 bases separating them. The CDR3 runs 17 residues. Germline V gives CDR1 SEHNR, CDR2 FQNEAQ (reference sequence). CDR3 sequence reads: CASSLSVPGTLGTEAFF. As DNA, the CDR3 is TGTGCCAGCAGCTTATCGGTCCCAGGGACTCTGGGCACTGAAGCTTTCTTT.

The chain joins TRBV4-1 to TRBJ2-7, with a weak D call TRBD1 (6 bases). V was shortened by 2 bases and J by 7 bases, with 15 bases between the two germline ends. This CDR3 is 14 amino acids long. The germline V gene has CDR1 MGHRA and CDR2 YSYEKL. Written as DNA, the CDR3 is TGCGCCAGCAGCCAACCGACCGGGACATATGAGCAGTACTTC. Residues: CASSQPTGTYEQYF.

This clone appeared a few times. V and J are TRBV30 and TRBJ2-7; weak D call: TRBD1 (6 bases). Trimming cost V 0 bases and J 5 bases, with 8 bases left between them. This CDR3 region has 12 residues. Germline assignment: CDR1 GTSNPN and CDR2 SVGIG (reference sequence). CDR3 sequence (DNA): TGTGCCTGGAGTGTACAGGGACACGAGCAGTACTTC. Protein sequence: CAWSVQGHEQYF.

The CDR3 bases are TGTGCCAGCAGCTTAGTGGGGGGCACTGAAGCTTTCTTT. As protein: CASSLVGGTEAFF. The genes are TRBV11-2 and TRBJ1-1; a weak D match, TRBD1 (5 bases). V lost 1 base, J lost 4 bases, and 7 bases lay in between. The CDR3 runs to 13 residues. CDR1 and CDR2 from the germline V gene are SGHAT and FQNNGV.

The gene calls are TRBV2 and TRBJ2-5; no firm D call. Germline CDR1 SNHLY, CDR2 FYNNEI. CDR3 length: 13 residues. V was trimmed by 6 bases and J by 1 base, leaving 9 bases between them. The CDR3 DNA sequence: TGTGCCAGCAGCCGAGATTTCCAAGAGACCCAGTACTTC. Translation gives CASSRDFQETQYF.

The gene calls are TRBV19 and TRBJ1-5; D may be TRBD1 (5 bases). Trimming took off 1 base at V and 9 bases at J, with 7 bases between the two ends. The length of the CDR3 is 12 residues. From germline, CDR1 is LNHDA and CDR2 SQIVND (reference sequence). This CDR3 is CASSIVQGPQHF. The CDR3 DNA follows: TGTGCCAGTAGTATAGTTCAGGGGCCCCAGCATTTT. Looking up the rest from reference TRBV19 and TRBJ1-5 gives the full variable domain: DGGITQSPKYLFRKEGQNVTLSCEQNLNHDAMYWYRQDPGQGLRLIYYSQIVNDFQKGDIAEGYSVSREKKESFPLTVTSAQKNPTAFYLCASSIVQGPQHFGDGTRLSIL.

The rearrangement joins TRBV5-1 to TRBJ2-3, with a tentative D call TRBD1 (5 bases). Germline values: CDR1 SGHRS, CDR2 YFSETQ. V lost 4 bases and J lost 0, with 12 bases in between. The CDR3 extends over 15 amino acids. The CDR3 region has the DNA TGCGCCAGCAGCCTCAGGGTTCCTAGCACAGATACGCAGTATTTT. Protein sequence: CASSLRVPSTDTQYF.

This clone was detected only a few times. This chain joins TRBV28 and TRBJ1-2, with 8 bases identical to TRBD1. CDR1 is MDHEN and CDR2 is SYDVKM in the germline V gene. This CDR3 is built from 15 residues. The V and J ends lost 4 bases and 10 bases, in that order; junction bases with no gene match: 14. The DNA of the CDR3 is TGTGCCAGCAGTTCACACCAACCGGGACAGGAGCACTACACCTTC. Its translation is CASSSHQPGQEHYTF.

This chain links TRBV19 with TRBJ1-2; unclear D gene. Trimming removed 3 bases from V and 4 bases from J, with 12 bases in between. Germline V CDR1 and CDR2: LNHDA, SQIVND (reference sequence). The CDR3 has 14 amino acids. Written as DNA, the CDR3 is TGTGCCAGTAGTATGGGAGTAGATTTCTATGGCTACACCTTC. Amino acid sequence: CASSMGVDFYGYTF.

This clone was recorded once. The genes are TRBV25-1 and TRBJ1-1, with TRBD1 as a possible D gene (6 bases). The germline V and J ends were trimmed by 4 bases and 4 bases, with 25 bases remaining between them. Germline CDR1 reads MGHDK; CDR2 reads SYGVNS. This CDR3 spans 18 amino acids. In DNA form, the CDR3 reads TGTGCCAGCAGTGTACCAAACGGGGACGGCAGAGGGGGCACTGAAGCTTTCTTT. It encodes CASSVPNGDGRGGTEAFF.

The V and J genes are TRBV4-2 and TRBJ2-3, with 8 nucleotides matching TRBD2. Unmatched junction bases numbered 6, after V lost 0 bases and J lost 4 bases. The CDR3 contains 16 residues. CDR1 LGHNA and CDR2 YNFKEQ come from the germline V gene. The CDR3 loop is CASSQEESRGADTQYF. The CDR3 bases are TGTGCCAGCAGCCAAGAGGAATCGCGGGGGGCAGATACGCAGTATTTT.

This clone was counted once. The chain recombines TRBV6-1 with TRBJ1-6; D gene unclear. Looked up from germline, CDR1 is MNHNS and CDR2 is SASEGT. V lost 4 bases and J lost 0, with 13 bases in between. This CDR3 is built from 17 residues. CDR3 nucleotide sequence: TGTGCCAGCAGTGGACAAAATCCCCTCTCCTATAATTCACCCCTCCACTTT. Translated: CASSGQNPLSYNSPLHF.